This paragraph covers one T cell receptor beta chain sequence. The entry originates in a study of control samples from healthy donors and cancer patients. The repertoire was sequenced with immunoSEQ multiplex PCR; TCRdb's copy has only in-frame clones and lacks some. Of 130,000 or so clones listed, roughly 94% are singletons. The receptor was isolated from a man between 60 and 75 years old with colorectal cancer. Sequencing was carried out using PBMCs.

CDR3 residues: CASPWTSGGPGEDTQYF. The DNA for the CDR3 is TGTGCCAGCCCCTGGACTAGCGGGGGCCCCGGGGAGGATACGCAGTATTTT. J is TRBJ2-3 and V is TRBV7-8; 13 nucleotides match TRBD2. Per germline, CDR1 SGHVS and CDR2 FQNEAQ. The V gene end was trimmed by 8 bases and the J gene end by 6 bases; junction bases not matched to a gene: 14. The CDR3 totals 17 residues.